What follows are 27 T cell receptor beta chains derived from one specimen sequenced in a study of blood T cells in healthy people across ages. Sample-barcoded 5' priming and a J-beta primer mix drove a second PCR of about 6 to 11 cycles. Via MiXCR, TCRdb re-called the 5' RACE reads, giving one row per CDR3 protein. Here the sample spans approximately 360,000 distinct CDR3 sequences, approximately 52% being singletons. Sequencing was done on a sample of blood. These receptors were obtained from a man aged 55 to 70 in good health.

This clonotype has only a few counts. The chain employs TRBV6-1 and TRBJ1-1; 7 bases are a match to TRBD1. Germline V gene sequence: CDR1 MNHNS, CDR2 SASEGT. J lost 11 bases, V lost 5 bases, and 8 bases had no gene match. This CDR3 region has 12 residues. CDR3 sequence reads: CASSTTGREAFF. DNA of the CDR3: TGTGCCAGCAGTACGACAGGGCGTGAGGCTTTCTTT.

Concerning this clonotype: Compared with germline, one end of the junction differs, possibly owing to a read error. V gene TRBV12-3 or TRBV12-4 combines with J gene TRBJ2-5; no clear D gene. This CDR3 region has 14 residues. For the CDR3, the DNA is TGTGCCAGCAGCTTAGGGAAGATGCGAGCGTCCCAGTACTTC. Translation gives CASSLGKMRASQYF.

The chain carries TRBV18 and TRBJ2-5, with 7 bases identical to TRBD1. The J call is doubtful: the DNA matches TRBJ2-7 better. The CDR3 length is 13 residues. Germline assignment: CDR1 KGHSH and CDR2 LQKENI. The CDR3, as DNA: TGTGCCAGCTCACGCGCACAGGGGTACGAGCAGTACGTC. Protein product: CASSRAQGYEQYV.

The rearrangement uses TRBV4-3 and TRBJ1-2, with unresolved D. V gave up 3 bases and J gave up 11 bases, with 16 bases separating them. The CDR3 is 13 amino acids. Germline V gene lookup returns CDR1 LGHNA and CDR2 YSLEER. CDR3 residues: CASSQHTSNLYTF. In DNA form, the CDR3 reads TGCGCCAGCAGCCAGCATACAAGTAACTTGTACACCTTC.

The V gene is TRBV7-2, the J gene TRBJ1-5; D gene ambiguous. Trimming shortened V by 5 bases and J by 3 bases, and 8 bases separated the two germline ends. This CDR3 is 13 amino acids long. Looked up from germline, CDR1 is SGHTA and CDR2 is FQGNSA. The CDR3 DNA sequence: TGTGCCAGCAGCCCCCAACTCAATCAGCCCCAGCATTTT. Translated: CASSPQLNQPQHF.

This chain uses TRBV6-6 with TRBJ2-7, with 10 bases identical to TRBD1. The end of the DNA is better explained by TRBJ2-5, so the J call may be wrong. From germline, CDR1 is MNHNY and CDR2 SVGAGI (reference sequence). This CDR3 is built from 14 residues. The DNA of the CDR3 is TGTGCCAGCAGTTATGACAGGGGGCGAGAGACCCAGTACTTC. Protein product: CASSYDRGRETQYF.

Here the CDR3 DNA reads TGTGCCGGCACTGGTAGGACACGCAGTTTCTCCGAGCAGTACTTC. Its protein product is CAGTGRTRSFSEQYF. V usage is TRBV28 and J usage is TRBJ2-7; the D gene is possibly TRBD1 (5 bases). CDR3 length equals 15 residues. In germline, CDR1 is MDHEN, CDR2 SYDVKM. V was pared by 11 bases and J by 6 bases, with 26 bases between.

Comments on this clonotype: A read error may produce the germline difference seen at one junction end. DNA for the CDR3: TGTACCAGCAGGGGGACCAGCGGGGGGGTACAAGAGACCCAGTACTTC. It codes for CTSRGTSGGVQETQYF. The chain uses TRBV12-3 or TRBV12-4 and TRBJ2-7, with 10 bases lining up with TRBD2. The end of the DNA fits TRBJ2-5 better, so the J call may be wrong. The CDR3 extends over 16 amino acids.

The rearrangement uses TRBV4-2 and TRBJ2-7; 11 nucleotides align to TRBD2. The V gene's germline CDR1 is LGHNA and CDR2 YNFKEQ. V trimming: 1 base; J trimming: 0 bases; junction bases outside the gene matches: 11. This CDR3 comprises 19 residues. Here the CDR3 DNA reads TGTGCCAGCAGCCAAGGCTTCACTAGCGGGAGCCCTCTCTCCTACGAGCAGTACTTC. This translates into CASSQGFTSGSPLSYEQYF.

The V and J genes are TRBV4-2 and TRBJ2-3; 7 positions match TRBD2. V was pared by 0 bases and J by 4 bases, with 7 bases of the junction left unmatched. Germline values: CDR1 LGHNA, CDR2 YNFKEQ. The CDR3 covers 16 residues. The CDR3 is CASSQDMAGEADTQYF. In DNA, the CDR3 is TGTGCCAGCAGCCAAGATATGGCGGGAGAAGCAGATACGCAGTATTTT.

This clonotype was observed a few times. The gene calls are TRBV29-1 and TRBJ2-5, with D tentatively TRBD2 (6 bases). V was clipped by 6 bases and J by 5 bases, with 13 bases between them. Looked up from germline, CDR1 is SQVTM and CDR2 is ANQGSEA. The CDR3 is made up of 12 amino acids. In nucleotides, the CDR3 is TGCAGCGTGGCAAGGGCGGGGGAGACCCAGTACTTC. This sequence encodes CSVARAGETQYF. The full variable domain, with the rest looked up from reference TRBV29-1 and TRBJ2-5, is SAVISQKPSRDICQRGTSLTIQCQVDSQVTMMFWYRQQPGQSLTLIATANQGSEATYESGFVIDKFPISRPNLTFSTLTVSNMSPEDSSIYLCSVARAGETQYFGPGTRLLVL.

The CDR3 is CASSLRGAGEKLFF. The CDR3 DNA follows: TGTGCCAGCAGCCTCAGGGGAGCAGGCGAAAAACTGTTTTTT. J is TRBJ1-4 and V is TRBV12-3 or TRBV12-4; TRBD1 might be the D (6 bases). V was trimmed by 6 bases and J by 8 bases, leaving 16 bases between them. This CDR3 is built from 14 residues.

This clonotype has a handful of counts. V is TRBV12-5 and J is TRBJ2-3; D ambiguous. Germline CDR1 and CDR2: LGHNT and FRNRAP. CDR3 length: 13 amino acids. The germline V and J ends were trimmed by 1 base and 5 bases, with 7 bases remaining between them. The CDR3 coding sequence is TGTGCTAGTGGTTTGGCACTCCTAGATACGCAGTATTTT. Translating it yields CASGLALLDTQYF. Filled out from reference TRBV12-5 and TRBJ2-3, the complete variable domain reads DARVTQTPRHKVTEMGQEVTMRCQPILGHNTVFWYRQTMMQGLELLAYFRNRAPLDDSGMPKDRFSAEMPDATLATLKIQPSEPRDSAVYFCASGLALLDTQYFGPGTRLTVL.

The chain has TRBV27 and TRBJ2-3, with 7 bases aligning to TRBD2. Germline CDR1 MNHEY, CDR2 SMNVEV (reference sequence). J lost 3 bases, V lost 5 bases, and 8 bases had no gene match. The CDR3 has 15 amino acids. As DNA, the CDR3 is TGTGCCAGCAGTCCCAGACGGGGAGGGACAGATACGCAGTATTTT. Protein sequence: CASSPRRGGTDTQYF.

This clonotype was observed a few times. Here the CDR3 reads CASKINGPVFETQYF. In DNA, the CDR3 is TGTGCCAGCAAGATTAACGGTCCAGTCTTTGAGACCCAGTACTTC. V and J are TRBV6-5 and TRBJ2-5; D uncertain. The CDR3 has 15 residues. Trimming cost V 7 bases and J 5 bases, with 20 bases left between them. In germline, CDR1 is MNHEY, CDR2 SVGAGI.

CDR3 in amino acids: CASSVGLTTDTQYF. The CDR3 DNA reads TGTGCCAGCAGCGTAGGACTAACGACGGATACGCAGTATTTT. The chain links TRBV7-3 to TRBJ2-3; a possible D gene is TRBD2 (6 bases). CDR1 SGHTA and CDR2 FQGTGA come from the germline V gene. CDR3 length: 14 residues. V was trimmed by 5 bases and J by 6 bases, leaving 15 bases between them.

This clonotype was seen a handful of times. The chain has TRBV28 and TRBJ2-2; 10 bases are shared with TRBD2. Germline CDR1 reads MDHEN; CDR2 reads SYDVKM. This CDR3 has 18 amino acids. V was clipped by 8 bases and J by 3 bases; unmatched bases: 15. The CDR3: CASGEESGRARDTGELFF. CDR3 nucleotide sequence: TGTGCCAGCGGCGAGGAGAGCGGGAGGGCCCGAGACACCGGGGAGCTGTTTTTT.

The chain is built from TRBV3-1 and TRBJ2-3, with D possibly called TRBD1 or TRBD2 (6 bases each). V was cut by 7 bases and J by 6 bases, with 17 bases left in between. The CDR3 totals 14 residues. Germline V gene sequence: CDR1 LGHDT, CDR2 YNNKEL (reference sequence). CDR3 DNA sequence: TGTGCCAGCACCAAGACAGGAGGGTCGGATACGCAGTATTTT. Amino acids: CASTKTGGSDTQYF.

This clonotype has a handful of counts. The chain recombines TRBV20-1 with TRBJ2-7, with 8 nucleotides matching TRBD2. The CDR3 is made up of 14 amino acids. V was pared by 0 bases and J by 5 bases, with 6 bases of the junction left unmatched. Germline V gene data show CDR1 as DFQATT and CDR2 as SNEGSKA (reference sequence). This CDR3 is CSARDPSGRDEQYF. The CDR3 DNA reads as TGCAGTGCTAGAGATCCCAGCGGGAGAGACGAGCAGTACTTC.

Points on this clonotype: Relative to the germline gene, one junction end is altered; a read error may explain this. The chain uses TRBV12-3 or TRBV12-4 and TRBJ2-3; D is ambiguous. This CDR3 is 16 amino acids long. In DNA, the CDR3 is TGTGCCAGCGGTTTTCAGGTGGCGTTAAGCACAGATACGCAGTATTTT. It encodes CASGFQVALSTDTQYF.

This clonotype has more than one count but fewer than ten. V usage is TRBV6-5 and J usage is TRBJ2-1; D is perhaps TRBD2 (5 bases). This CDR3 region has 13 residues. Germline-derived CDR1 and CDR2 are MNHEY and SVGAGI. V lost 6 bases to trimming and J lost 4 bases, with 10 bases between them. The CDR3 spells CASREAVYNEQFF. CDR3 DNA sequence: TGTGCCAGCAGGGAGGCCGTGTACAATGAGCAGTTCTTC.

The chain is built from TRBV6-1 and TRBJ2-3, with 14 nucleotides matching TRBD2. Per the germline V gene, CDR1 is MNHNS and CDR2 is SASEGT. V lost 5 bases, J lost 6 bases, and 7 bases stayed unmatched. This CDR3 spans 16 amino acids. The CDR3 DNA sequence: TGTGCCAGCAGTCCGACTAGCGGGGGGGCTGTGGATACGCAGTATTTT. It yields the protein CASSPTSGGAVDTQYF.

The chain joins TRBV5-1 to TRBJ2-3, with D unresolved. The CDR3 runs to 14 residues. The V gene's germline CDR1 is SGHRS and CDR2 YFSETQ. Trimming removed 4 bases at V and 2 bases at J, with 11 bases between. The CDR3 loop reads CASSSQAYTDTQYF. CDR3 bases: TGCGCCAGCAGCAGCCAAGCCTACACAGATACGCAGTATTTT.

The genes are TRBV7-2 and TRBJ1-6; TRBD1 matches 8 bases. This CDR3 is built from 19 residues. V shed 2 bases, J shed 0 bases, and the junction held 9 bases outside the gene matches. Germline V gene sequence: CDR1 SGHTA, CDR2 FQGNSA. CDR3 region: CASSLKGRGLSSYNSPLHF. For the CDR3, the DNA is TGTGCCAGCAGCTTAAAGGGCAGGGGGCTAAGCTCCTATAATTCACCCCTCCACTTT.

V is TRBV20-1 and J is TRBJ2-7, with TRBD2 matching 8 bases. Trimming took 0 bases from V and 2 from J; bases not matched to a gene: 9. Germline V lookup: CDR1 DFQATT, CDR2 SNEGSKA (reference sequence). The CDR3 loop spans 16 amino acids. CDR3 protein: CSARDIRSGSPYEQYF. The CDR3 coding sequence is TGCAGTGCTAGAGATATTAGGAGCGGGAGTCCCTACGAGCAGTACTTC.

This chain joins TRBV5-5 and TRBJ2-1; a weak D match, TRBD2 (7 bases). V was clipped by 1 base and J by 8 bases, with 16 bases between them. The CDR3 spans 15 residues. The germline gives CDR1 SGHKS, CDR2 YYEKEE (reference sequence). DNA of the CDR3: TGTGCCAGCAGCTTGAGGGCGGGAGACAGGTATGAGCAGTTCTTC. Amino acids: CASSLRAGDRYEQFF.

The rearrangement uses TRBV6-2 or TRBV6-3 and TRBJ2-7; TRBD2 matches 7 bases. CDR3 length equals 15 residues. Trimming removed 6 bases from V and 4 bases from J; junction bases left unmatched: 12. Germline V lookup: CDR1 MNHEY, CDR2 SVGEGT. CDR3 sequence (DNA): TGTGCCAGCAGCCCCAGTAAGAGCGGGGTATACGAGCAGTACTTC. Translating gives CASSPSKSGVYEQYF.